This TCR beta chain was sequenced during a study of patients and donors after allogeneic stem cell transplantation. TCRdb re-analysed the RT-PCR reads in MiXCR, keeping a single row per CDR3 protein. The sample consists of tens of thousands of distinct CDR3 sequences, 48% of them appearing once. The V end was cut by 3 bases, the J end by 4 bases, with 15 bases between. This CDR3 is 15 amino acids long. This sequence was found in a human donor who was either an allogeneic HSCT recipient or a stem cell or donor lymphocyte infusion donor (not recorded which). It is not recorded whose cells these are; they may come from a transplant donor. The chain employs TRBV12-3 or TRBV12-4 and TRBJ2-5; D is ambiguous. Sequencing was performed on blood, either unsorted or a sorted T cell fraction (not recorded which). Here the CDR3 DNA reads TGTGCCAGCAGTTTCGCCACCCCCGGTGGAGAGACCCAGTACTTC. This translates into CASSFATPGGETQYF.